One T cell receptor (beta chain) is described in this entry. The sample originates from a study of blood T cell repertoires in COVID-19. V lost 0 bases, J lost 1 base, and 10 bases lay in between. Germline values: CDR1 SGHDT, CDR2 YYEEEE. The CDR3 totals 15 residues. Produced via immunoSEQ multiplex PCR; TCRdb's table is partial and in-frame only. This table has roughly 41,000 clones, roughly nine tenths appearing once. The sequence derives from a man in his 60s with acute or convalescent COVID-19. This chain connects TRBV5-6 to TRBJ1-1, with no clear D. The specimen sequenced was peripheral blood. The CDR3 region has the DNA TGTGCCAGCAGCTTGGTCGAACAGAGGAACACTGAAGCTTTCTTT. This gives the protein CASSLVEQRNTEAFF.